What follows is one T cell receptor (beta chain) and its context. Its antigen target is currently unknown. It has no much larger one-base neighbor in the sample; base qualities were not kept. The sample is drawn from a study of intratumoral heterogeneity in liver cancer. About the investigation overall: In the full cohort of over eleven patients, the median age was approximately 63 years and the majority of patients were male. To investigate intratumor heterogeneity, the study integrated RNA-seq, DNA sequencing, TCR-seq and SNP array data drawn from multiple regions of hepatocellular carcinoma specimens. The full cohort included some 71 multiregional samples from around 14 HCC patients, consisting of under 55 tumoral regions and 20 or so adjacent nontumoral regions. Summary of the overall study and its limitations: The authors acknowledged a relatively low patient number and under-sampled tumor-infiltrating lymphocyte representation as limitations.

From the cysteine through the phenylalanine, the CDR3 covers 15 amino acids. CDR3 DNA is the only sequence kept; it has 45 bases, read in frame from the first base. CDR1 and CDR2, looked up from the germline V gene, are MNHNS and SASEGT. At the junction V is shortened by 3 bases and J by 4 bases, with 15 bases in between. Every patient had early-stage hepatocellular carcinoma and received no therapy prior to surgical resection. The sampled areas showed no macroscopic signs of necrosis or hemorrhage. TCR sequencing (ImmunoSeq) was performed on multiple regions from two patients. Each frozen resection tissue sample was taken at least 1 cm away from every other sample. Samples with the label N were taken from nontumoral liver tissue next to the tumor. Genomic DNA was isolated from bulk tissue with the DNeasy blood and tissue kit. TCR beta chain CDR3 regions were sequenced from genomic DNA using the immunoSEQ assay. Primers annealing to V and J segments amplified rearranged VDJ segments. In the original analysis: Clonality and richness metrics were computed with the ImmunoSeq Analyzer software. Clones with differential abundance between regions were identified with Fisher's exact test combined with a beta-binomial method for additional stringency. TCRdb mirrors the immuneACCESS table, restricted to in-frame sequences. Some clones are absent from its copies; in checked studies, under half trace to an unresolved V gene, and the reason for the others is unknown. V and J calls and clone size are given by that table; D and trimming were obtained from the DNA. The sample table holds around 5,400 clones, of which approximately 71% were seen once. The top ten clones comprise 22% of the sample.

Sample: tumor-adjacent normal tissue, taken before any cancer treatment. This TCR came from a man between 65 and 79 years old with hepatocellular carcinoma. The V and J segments used are TRBV6-1 and TRBJ1-2, with a tentative D gene TRBD1 over 5 matching bases. In nucleotide form, the sequence is TGTGCCAGCAGTGAGGCCGTATTTGGGGGCTATGGCTACACCTTC. Protein translation: CASSEAVFGGYGYTF.